This note documents a single T cell receptor beta chain sequence. The sample belongs to a study of T cell changes during pregnancy in multiple sclerosis. The length of the CDR3 is 14 residues. The V and J ends lost 6 bases and 1 base, in that order; junction bases with no gene match: 3. Germline CDR1 reads ENHRY; CDR2 reads SYGVKD. Method: immunoSEQ multiplex PCR; TCRdb's copy keeps in-frame clones and lacks some. The sample yields about 40,000 clones, approximately 90% seen once. The gene calls are TRBV10-3 and TRBJ2-7; 10 bases line up with TRBD1. Sequencing was performed on CD4+ T cells from peripheral blood mononuclear cells, taken before pregnancy. The sequence was collected from a female donor with multiple sclerosis, enrolled in a pregnancy study. CDR3 DNA: TGTGCCATCAGACCGGGACAGGGGTCCTACGAGCAGTACTTC. This sequence encodes CAIRPGQGSYEQYF.